The 10 T cell receptor beta chains in this list originate from one sample, sequenced in a study of control samples from healthy donors and cancer patients. The data were produced by immunoSEQ multiplex PCR, yet TCRdb's version contains in-frame clones alone and is incomplete. The data contain around 51,000 clones, 80% of them singletons. Sequencing was done on a sample of blood. The receptors here all came from a man aged 65-85 years in good health.

The chain links TRBV12-3 or TRBV12-4 to TRBJ2-1; D not resolved. The CDR3 is made up of 12 amino acids. V dropped 6 bases and J dropped 5 bases, with 8 bases sitting between them. DNA of the CDR3: TGTGCCAGCAGCCCCCGGGACAATGAGCAGTTCTTC. As protein: CASSPRDNEQFF.

CDR3 protein: CASSTRRANTEAFF. CDR3 in DNA: TGCGCCAGCAGCACTCGACGGGCCAACACTGAAGCTTTCTTT. The rearrangement uses TRBV5-1 and TRBJ1-1, with unresolved D. V lost 4 bases and J lost 2, with 12 bases in between. This CDR3 is built from 14 residues. The germline CDR1 and CDR2 sequences are SGHRS and YFSETQ.

This sequence joins TRBV2 and TRBJ1-1, with D possibly matching TRBD1 (6 bases). The CDR3 loop spans 14 amino acids. Germline values: CDR1 SNHLY, CDR2 FYNNEI. Trimming removed 5 bases from V and 4 bases from J, with 14 bases in between. CDR3 in amino acids: CASSRQVFTTEAFF. The CDR3 DNA follows: TGTGCCAGCAGTAGACAGGTATTTACCACTGAAGCTTTCTTT.

The chain carries TRBV3-1 (or the pseudogene TRBV3-2) and TRBJ1-6; D gene ambiguous. V gave up 0 bases and J gave up 7 bases, with 13 bases separating them. This CDR3 is 16 amino acids long. Per germline, CDR1 LGHDT and CDR2 YNNKEL (reference sequence). In DNA, the CDR3 is TGTGCCAGCAGCCAAGATTTGGGCCCGAACAATTCACCCCTCCACTTT. Translation gives CASSQDLGPNNSPLHF.

The table lists this clone with a few counts. The chain has TRBV7-9 and TRBJ2-1; D remains unclear. The CDR3 has 15 amino acids. V lost 7 bases to trimming and J lost 7 bases, with 20 bases between them. Germline V gene lookup returns CDR1 SEHNR and CDR2 FQNEAQ (reference sequence). CDR3 residues: CASTLRVSGVNEQFF. The DNA for the CDR3 is TGTGCCAGCACTCTTAGAGTTTCAGGAGTTAATGAGCAGTTCTTC.

This clone has just one count. This chain connects TRBV9 to TRBJ1-1; D gene ambiguous. V was clipped by 1 base and J by 4 bases, with 8 bases between them. The CDR3 spans 13 residues. CDR1 SGDLS and CDR2 YYNGEE come from the germline V gene. The CDR3 region has the DNA TGTGCCAGCAGCGTAAGCAGGACCACTGAAGCTTTCTTT. Amino acids: CASSVSRTTEAFF. The full variable domain, its missing parts supplied by reference TRBV9 and TRBJ1-1, is DSGVTQTPKHLITATGQRVTLRCSPRSGDLSVYWYQQSLDQGLQFLIQYYNGEERAKGNILERFSAQQFPDLHSELNLSSLELGDSALYFCASSVSRTTEAFFGQGTRLTVV.

As for this clone: Relative to the germline gene, one junction end is altered; a read error may explain this. The chain recombines TRBV7-8 with TRBJ2-7; no clear D. The V gene's germline CDR1 is SGHVS and CDR2 FQNEAQ. The CDR3 has 12 amino acids. The CDR3 nucleotides are TGTGCCAGCAGCGGGCGCTCCGACGAGCAGTACTTC. This sequence encodes CASSGRSDEQYF.

The chain is built from TRBV6-5 and TRBJ2-2; no clear D gene. Germline values: CDR1 MNHEY, CDR2 SVGAGI. The CDR3 runs 14 residues. Between the trimmed V and J ends, which lost 7 bases and 3 bases, there was a span of 12 bases. The CDR3: CASTRPLDTGELFF. CDR3 bases: TGTGCCAGCACCAGACCCTTAGACACCGGGGAGCTGTTTTTT.

V gene TRBV11-2 combines with J gene TRBJ2-7, with TRBD2 as a possible D gene (7 bases). The CDR3 loop spans 15 amino acids. V was shortened by 1 base and J by 2 bases, with 12 bases between the two germline ends. Germline V lookup: CDR1 SGHAT, CDR2 FQNNGV. In nucleotides, the CDR3 is TGTGCCAGCAGCTTAGTGCGGGGGCCAGCCTACGAGCAGTACTTC. Amino acid sequence: CASSLVRGPAYEQYF.

This clone has a handful of counts. The chain combines TRBV2 with TRBJ1-1, with TRBD1 matching over 7 bases. The junction had 7 bases not matched to a gene; V was cut back by 8 bases and J by 4 bases. The CDR3 is made up of 13 amino acids. Germline V gene sequence: CDR1 SNHLY, CDR2 FYNNEI. CDR3 protein: CASQTSGGTEAFF. Written as DNA, the CDR3 is TGTGCCAGCCAGACTTCAGGGGGCACTGAAGCTTTCTTT.